One sample yielded the 18 T cell receptor beta chains listed below, sequenced in a study of yellow fever vaccine responses in identical twins. TCRdb re-called the RT-PCR reads with MiXCR, one entry per CDR3 protein. In the table there are about 23,000 distinct CDR3 sequences, around 74% of which are singletons. Sample: T cells from blood (PBMCs), unsorted or a sorted subset (not recorded which), taken before or after yellow fever vaccination (not recorded which). These receptors were collected from a woman aged 18 to 35 who received the yellow fever vaccine.

The CDR3 DNA follows: TGTGCCAGCAGTACCACAGGGCGCGCCGGAGGGACTGAAGCTTTCTTT. Amino acids: CASSTTGRAGGTEAFF. The genes are TRBV2 and TRBJ1-1; possible D gene TRBD1, 6 bases. V dropped 5 bases and J dropped 5 bases, with 21 bases sitting between them. Germline V gene sequence: CDR1 SNHLY, CDR2 FYNNEI. The CDR3 has 16 residues.

V is TRBV18 and J is TRBJ2-2; no clear D. V dropped 4 bases and J dropped 7 bases, with 4 bases sitting between them. The CDR3 loop spans 11 amino acids. The germline gives CDR1 KGHSH, CDR2 LQKENI. CDR3 region: CASSRLGELFF. The CDR3 DNA follows: TGTGCCAGCTCACGGCTCGGGGAGCTGTTTTTT.

This clonotype has more than one count but fewer than ten. V and J are TRBV3-1 and TRBJ2-5; D call uncertain. The V end lost 1 base, the J end lost 5 bases, and 2 bases lay between the germline ends. The germline V gene encodes CDR1 LGHDT and CDR2 YNNKEL (reference sequence). This CDR3 has 11 amino acids. CDR3 DNA: TGTGCCAGCAGCCAAGGGGAGACCCAGTACTTC. Its protein product is CASSQGETQYF.

This chain connects TRBV24-1 to TRBJ2-1; 10 nucleotides agree with TRBD2. V was clipped by 5 bases and J by 0 bases; unmatched bases: 6. Looked up from germline, CDR1 is KGHDR and CDR2 is SFDVKD. The CDR3 is 17 amino acids. CDR3 in amino acids: CATSGTSGGSSYNEQFF. The CDR3 DNA reads TGTGCCACCAGTGGGACTAGCGGAGGGAGCTCCTACAATGAGCAGTTCTTC.

This clonotype was counted a few times. The chain has TRBV28 and TRBJ1-2; D not resolved. Trimming removed 2 bases at V and 0 bases at J, with 4 bases between. The V gene's germline CDR1 is MDHEN and CDR2 SYDVKM. The CDR3 length is 13 residues. The DNA for the CDR3 is TGTGCCAGCAGTTTAGTGGCTAACTATGGCTACACCTTC. Its protein is CASSLVANYGYTF.

The sample holds a few counts of this clonotype. V is TRBV28 and J is TRBJ1-1; D is ambiguous. The CDR3 spans 13 residues. The germline V gene encodes CDR1 MDHEN and CDR2 SYDVKM. Trimming took 2 bases from V and 2 from J, leaving 6 bases between them. The CDR3 loop reads CASSLIGNTEAFF. The CDR3 coding sequence is TGTGCCAGCAGTTTAATTGGAAACACTGAAGCTTTCTTT. Complete variable domain (other parts from reference TRBV28 and TRBJ1-1): DVKVTQSSRYLVKRTGEKVFLECVQDMDHENMFWYRQDPGLGLRLIYFSYDVKMKEKGDIPEGYSVSREKKERFSLILESASTNQTSMYLCASSLIGNTEAFFGQGTRLTVV.

The J gene is TRBJ1-2, the V gene TRBV29-1; TRBD1 is a possible D gene (6 bases). From germline, CDR1 is SQVTM and CDR2 ANQGSEA. This CDR3 has 15 amino acids. V lost 3 bases and J lost 6, with 20 bases in between. The chain's CDR3 is CSVDSQGQPSDGYTF. The DNA for the CDR3 is TGCAGCGTTGATTCTCAGGGGCAGCCCAGCGATGGCTACACCTTC. Supplemented by reference TRBV29-1 and TRBJ1-2, the full variable domain reads SAVISQKPSRDICQRGTSLTIQCQVDSQVTMMFWYRQQPGQSLTLIATANQGSEATYESGFVIDKFPISRPNLTFSTLTVSNMSPEDSSIYLCSVDSQGQPSDGYTFGSGTRLTVV.

CDR3: CASSLAPLGGPSYEQYF. The CDR3 DNA follows: TGTGCCAGCAGCTTAGCCCCTCTGGGCGGACCTTCCTACGAGCAGTACTTC. The V and J genes are TRBV7-2 and TRBJ2-7, with D unresolved. The CDR3 totals 17 residues. Trimming left V 0 bases short and J 1 base short, with 16 bases between. Looked up from germline, CDR1 is SGHTA and CDR2 is FQGNSA.

V is TRBV9 and J is TRBJ2-1, with a tentative D call TRBD2 (6 bases). This CDR3 is 16 amino acids long. Trimming shortened V by 0 bases and J by 0 bases, and 10 bases separated the two germline ends. In germline, CDR1 is SGDLS, CDR2 YYNGEE. Here the CDR3 DNA reads TGTGCCAGCAGCGTAGGGACTACCCCCTCCTACAATGAGCAGTTCTTC. Its translation: CASSVGTTPSYNEQFF.

J is TRBJ2-1 and V is TRBV28, with TRBD1 matching over 8 bases. Germline CDR1 and CDR2: MDHEN and SYDVKM. This CDR3 comprises 13 residues. With 5 bases clipped from V and 10 bases from J, the junction kept 7 bases outside the gene matches. CDR3 in DNA: TGTGCCAGCAGTAAATCCGGACAGGGCGAGCAGTTCTTC. Amino acid sequence: CASSKSGQGEQFF.

J is TRBJ2-2 and V is TRBV28; D possibly corresponds to TRBD1 (6 bases). The CDR3 is 14 amino acids. The V gene's germline CDR1 is MDHEN and CDR2 SYDVKM. Trimming stripped 3 bases from V and 6 bases from J, with 11 bases between. CDR3 bases: TGTGCCAGCAGTTTTACCAGGGGCGCCGGGGAGCTGTTTTTT. Its protein product is CASSFTRGAGELFF.

V gene TRBV18 combines with J gene TRBJ2-7, with D perhaps TRBD2 (5 bases). Trimming left V 6 bases short and J 2 bases short, with 14 bases between. Germline CDR1 is KGHSH and CDR2 is LQKENI. This CDR3 is built from 14 residues. The CDR3 protein is CASSGDLSPYEQYF. Here the CDR3 DNA reads TGTGCCAGCTCCGGGGATTTAAGTCCCTACGAGCAGTACTTC. Using reference TRBV18 and TRBJ2-7 for the parts outside the CDR3, the full variable domain is NAGVMQNPRHLVRRRGQEARLRCSPMKGHSHVYWYRQLPEEGLKFMVYLQKENIIDESGMPKERFSAEFPKEGPSILRIQQVVRGDSAAYFCASSGDLSPYEQYFGPGTRLTVT.

This chain joins TRBV4-1 and TRBJ2-5; 8 bases fit TRBD1. The germline V gene has CDR1 MGHRA and CDR2 YSYEKL. This CDR3 comprises 16 residues. Trimming at V came to 3 bases and at J to 3 bases, leaving 9 bases not matched to a gene. CDR3 in DNA: TGCGCCAGCAGCCACCCAGGACAGGGCCCTGAAGAGACCCAGTACTTC. Translating gives CASSHPGQGPEETQYF.

The chain joins TRBV18 to TRBJ2-4, with TRBD2 matching 11 bases. V lost 4 bases, J lost 0 bases, and 8 bases stayed unmatched. In germline, CDR1 is KGHSH, CDR2 LQKENI. The CDR3 has 18 amino acids. CDR3 in DNA: TGTGCCAGCTCACTGACCGGGACTAGCGGTAAAGCCAAAAACATTCAGTACTTC. Translated, it gives CASSLTGTSGKAKNIQYF.

The V and J genes are TRBV7-6 and TRBJ2-3, with TRBD2 identical over 12 bases. The CDR3 sequence is 17 residues long. CDR1 and CDR2 (germline): SGHVS, FNYEAQ. The V and J ends lost 4 bases and 4 bases, in that order; junction bases with no gene match: 9. Here the CDR3 DNA reads TGTGCCAGCAGCTCAAACCGACTAGCGGGAGTCCCAGATACGCAGTATTTT. Encoded protein: CASSSNRLAGVPDTQYF.

This clonotype is a singleton in its sample. The chain combines TRBV6-4 with TRBJ1-1, with D maybe TRBD1 (5 bases). V lost 0 bases to trimming and J lost 7 bases, with 12 bases between them. The CDR3 runs 14 residues. The germline V gene encodes CDR1 MRHNA and CDR2 SNTAGT. In DNA, the CDR3 is TGTGCCAGCAGTGACTCAGGGGATCCCAGTGAAGCTTTCTTT. Protein: CASSDSGDPSEAFF.

This clonotype was picked up a small number of times. This rearrangement joins TRBV5-1 to TRBJ2-3; D remains unclear. V lost 0 bases, J lost 2 bases, and 7 bases lay in between. The germline V gene has CDR1 SGHRS and CDR2 YFSETQ. The CDR3 loop spans 14 amino acids. CDR3 amino acids: CASSLVGYTDTQYF. The CDR3, as DNA: TGCGCCAGCAGCTTGGTCGGATACACAGATACGCAGTATTTT.

The V and J genes are TRBV7-9 and TRBJ1-1, with D unclear. Trimming removed 3 bases from V and 1 base from J, with 6 bases in between. CDR1 SEHNR and CDR2 FQNEAQ come from the germline V gene (reference sequence). The CDR3 length is 13 residues. CDR3 nucleotides: TGTGCCAGCAGCTTGCTGACGAACACTGAAGCTTTCTTT. This encodes CASSLLTNTEAFF.